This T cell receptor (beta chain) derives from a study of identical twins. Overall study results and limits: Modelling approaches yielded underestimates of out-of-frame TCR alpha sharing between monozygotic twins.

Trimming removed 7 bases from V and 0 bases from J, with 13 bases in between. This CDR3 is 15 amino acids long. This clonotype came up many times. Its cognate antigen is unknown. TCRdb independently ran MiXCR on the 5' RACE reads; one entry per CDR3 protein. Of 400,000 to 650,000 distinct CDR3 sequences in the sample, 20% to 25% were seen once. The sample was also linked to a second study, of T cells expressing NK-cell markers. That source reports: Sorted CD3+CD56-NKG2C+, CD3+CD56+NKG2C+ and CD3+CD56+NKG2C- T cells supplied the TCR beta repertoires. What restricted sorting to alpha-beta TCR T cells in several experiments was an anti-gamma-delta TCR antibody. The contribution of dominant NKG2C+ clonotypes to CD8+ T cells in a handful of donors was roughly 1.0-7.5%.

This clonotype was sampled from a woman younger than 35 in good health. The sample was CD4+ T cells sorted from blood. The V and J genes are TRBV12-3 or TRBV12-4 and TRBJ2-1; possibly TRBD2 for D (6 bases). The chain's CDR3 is CASIAGRSSYNEQFF. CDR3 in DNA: TGTGCCAGCATCGCGGGACGGAGCTCCTACAATGAGCAGTTCTTC.